Shown below are 15 T cell receptor beta chains from a single sample sequenced in a study of blood T cell repertoires in COVID-19. Profiling relied on immunoSEQ multiplex PCR, and the TCRdb table lists in-frame clones only, not all of them. The data contain 350,000 to 550,000 clones, approximately 90% of them singletons. The specimen was peripheral blood. The receptors come from a woman aged 25-40 years with acute or convalescent COVID-19.

The V gene is TRBV4-1, the J gene TRBJ2-1; possibly TRBD1 for D (6 bases). V was clipped by 1 base and J by 8 bases, with 12 bases between them. Germline V CDR1 and CDR2: MGHRA, YSYEKL. The CDR3 has 14 amino acids. The CDR3 loop reads CASSQVGRGDEQFF. CDR3 bases: TGCGCCAGCAGCCAAGTTGGCAGGGGAGATGAGCAGTTCTTC.

The chain uses TRBV7-6 and TRBJ2-6; D is undetermined. The CDR3 covers 17 residues. Trimming cost V 1 base and J 2 bases, with 12 bases left between them. CDR1 is SGHVS and CDR2 is FNYEAQ in the germline V gene. The DNA for the CDR3 is TGTGCCAGCAGCTTAGTGGCAGGCGCAACTGGGGCCAACGTCCTGACTTTC. The encoded protein is CASSLVAGATGANVLTF.

The DNA for the CDR3 is TGTGCCAGCAGCGTAGTCTCCGGGGGTGTCGGGGAGCTGTTTTTT. This sequence encodes CASSVVSGGVGELFF. The chain carries TRBV9 and TRBJ2-2; a possible D gene is TRBD2 (6 bases). CDR3 size: 15 residues. Germline CDR1 SGDLS, CDR2 YYNGEE. V was pared by 0 bases and J by 7 bases, with 13 bases between.

V gene TRBV7-6 combines with J gene TRBJ1-4; D is perhaps TRBD1 (5 bases). The CDR3 length is 15 residues. V shed 7 bases and J shed 6 bases, with 18 bases lying between them. Per germline, CDR1 SGHVS and CDR2 FNYEAQ. The DNA for the CDR3 is TGTGCCAGCACCGTGGGGGGGTCTTTGTATGAAAAACTGTTTTTT. Translated, it gives CASTVGGSLYEKLFF. The entire variable domain, with the rest obtained from reference TRBV7-6 and TRBJ1-4, is as follows: GAGVSQSPRYKVTKRGQDVALRCDPISGHVSLYWYRQALGQGPEFLTYFNYEAQQDKSGLPNDRFSAERPEGSISTLTIQRTEQRDSAMYRCASTVGGSLYEKLFFGSGTQLSVL.

V gene TRBV7-3 combines with J gene TRBJ2-1; 12 bases align to TRBD2. Germline values: CDR1 SGHTA, CDR2 FQGTGA. The CDR3 spans 15 residues. Unmatched junction bases numbered 7, after V lost 5 bases and J lost 8 bases. The CDR3 spells CASSPLAGGFDEQFF. The CDR3 DNA reads as TGTGCCAGCAGCCCACTAGCGGGGGGTTTTGATGAGCAGTTCTTC.

The chain joins TRBV11-1 to TRBJ2-3; maybe TRBD1 (5 bases). Between the trimmed V and J ends, which lost 5 bases and 1 base, there was a span of 16 bases. Germline V CDR1 and CDR2: SGHAT, FQDESV (reference sequence). The CDR3 is made up of 16 amino acids. CDR3 coding DNA: TGTGCCAGCAGCCCATACAGGACGGTTCGCACAGATACGCAGTATTTT. It yields the protein CASSPYRTVRTDTQYF. The entire variable domain, with the rest obtained from reference TRBV11-1 and TRBJ2-3, is as follows: EAEVAQSPRYKITEKSQAVAFWCDPISGHATLYWYRQILGQGPELLVQFQDESVVDDSQLPKDRFSAERLKGVDSTLKIQPAELGDSAMYLCASSPYRTVRTDTQYFGPGTRLTVL.

The chain is built from TRBV6-6 and TRBJ1-2; D is perhaps TRBD1 (6 bases). Germline V gives CDR1 MNHNY, CDR2 SVGAGI (reference sequence). The V and J ends lost 5 bases and 0 bases respectively, with 10 bases between them. CDR3 length equals 14 residues. CDR3 nucleotides: TGTGCCAGCAGTCCCGGGACATCTAACTATGGCTACACCTTC. Translation: CASSPGTSNYGYTF.

The J gene is TRBJ2-7, the V gene TRBV6-5; 7 bases are a match to TRBD1. The CDR3 contains 13 residues. The V segment lost 7 bases and the J segment 1 base; nucleotides outside the gene matches: 4. CDR1 is MNHEY, CDR2 SVGAGI, per germline. This CDR3 reads CASMGQRSYEQYF. DNA of the CDR3: TGTGCCAGCATGGGACAGAGGTCCTACGAGCAGTACTTC.

V usage is TRBV4-1 and J usage is TRBJ2-1, with a possible D match to TRBD2 (7 bases). V lost 0 bases and J 8 bases, leaving 14 bases between the germline ends. The germline V gene has CDR1 MGHRA and CDR2 YSYEKL. This CDR3 comprises 15 residues. The CDR3 coding sequence is TGCGCCAGCAGCCAAGATCCGGGGGGCCACGATGAGCAGTTCTTC. This translates into CASSQDPGGHDEQFF.

The chain uses TRBV19 and TRBJ2-1; TRBD1 is a possible D gene (5 bases). Germline lookup yields CDR1 LNHDA and CDR2 SQIVND (reference sequence). CDR3 size: 15 residues. V was clipped by 3 bases and J by 8 bases, with 17 bases between them. CDR3 sequence (DNA): TGTGCCAGTAGTATTTTGACAGCTGGGGTCTATGAGCAGTTCTTC. Amino acid sequence: CASSILTAGVYEQFF.

The chain employs TRBV29-1 and TRBJ2-3; TRBD1 agrees at 9 bases. Germline trimming cut 6 bases from V and 0 bases from J; bases unmatched to any gene: 7. Per the germline V gene, CDR1 is SQVTM and CDR2 is ANQGSEA. This CDR3 spans 15 amino acids. The CDR3 here is CSVKWGQGSTDTQYF. CDR3 sequence (DNA): TGCAGCGTAAAGTGGGGACAGGGCAGCACAGATACGCAGTATTTT.

This clone was counted a single time. The chain is built from TRBV7-8 and TRBJ1-5; D is unresolved. CDR3 size: 15 residues. CDR1 is SGHVS and CDR2 is FQNEAQ in the germline V gene. V was shortened by 5 bases and J by 4 bases, with 15 bases between the two germline ends. CDR3 sequence: CASSPGGALNQPQHF. The DNA of the CDR3 is TGTGCCAGCAGCCCCGGCGGAGCTCTTAATCAGCCCCAGCATTTT. The entire variable domain, with the rest obtained from reference TRBV7-8 and TRBJ1-5, is as follows: GAGVSQSPRYKVAKRGQDVALRCDPISGHVSLFWYQQALGQGPEFLTYFQNEAQLDKSGLPSDRFFAERPEGSVSTLKIQRTQQEDSAVYLCASSPGGALNQPQHFGDGTRLSIL.

The chain is built from TRBV14 and TRBJ1-4; 7 positions agree with TRBD1. The CDR3 sequence is 16 residues long. Germline CDR1 SGHDN, CDR2 FVKESK. The J segment lost 0 bases and the V segment lost 1 base, leaving 2 bases of the junction unmatched. DNA for the CDR3: TGTGCCAGCAGCCAAGGAACAGGGGCAACTAATGAAAAACTGTTTTTT. Translated, it gives CASSQGTGATNEKLFF.

J is TRBJ2-7 and V is TRBV29-1; 7 bases are shared with TRBD1. V dropped 7 bases and J dropped 0; count of bases not matched to a gene: 6. Germline CDR1 reads SQVTM; CDR2 reads ANQGSEA. This CDR3 region has 13 residues. CDR3 in DNA: TGCAGCGCAAGGGGGCTCAGCTCCTACGAGCAGTACTTC. This encodes CSARGLSSYEQYF.

The chain has TRBV4-2 and TRBJ2-3; D remains unclear. Germline V lookup: CDR1 LGHNA, CDR2 YNFKEQ. V gave up 3 bases and J gave up 6 bases, with 4 bases separating them. The CDR3 sequence is 11 residues long. The CDR3 sequence is CASSQGDTQYF. The CDR3 nucleotides are TGTGCCAGCAGCCAGGGCGATACGCAGTATTTT.